This TCR beta chain was captured by sequencing in a study of memory CD4+ T cells and cytomegalovirus serostatus. General observations from the study: About 40% of the roughly 150 known CMV-associated TCRbeta sequences appeared in CD4+ memory. The CMV-associated TCR signature appears largely within the CD4+ memory repertoire.

Turning to this clone: The antigen remains undetermined.

The sort gate was single viable CD3+CD4+CD8-CD45RO+ cells for memory CD4+ T cells. Repertoires were generated with immunoSEQ multiplex PCR, while TCRdb's copy carries only in-frame clones and drops some. Here the sample spans some 26,000 clones, 60% to 85% being singletons. Sequencing was done on a sample of memory CD4+ T cells from blood. The sequence was obtained from an adult in good health and CMV-seronegative.

The CDR3 bases are TGCGCCAGCAGTGGGGACAGGGGAAGTGACTACACCTTC. Translation: CASSGDRGSDYTF. The gene calls are TRBV10-1 and TRBJ1-2; 10 bases fit TRBD1. CDR3 length: 13 residues. With V trimmed by 4 bases and J by 10 bases, 6 bases remained unmatched. The germline CDR1 and CDR2 sequences are WNHNN and SYGVQD (reference sequence).